This T cell receptor (beta chain) was obtained from a study of blood T cells in healthy people across ages. Study-wide points: Compared with aged donors, long-lived donors showed fewer expanded clones, suggesting selection. Unsorted PBMC input precluded a conclusive naive versus antigen-experienced comparison.

As to this clonotype: Its antigen is currently unknown.

A J-beta primer mix and a sample-barcoded 5' primer were used in a second PCR of about 7 to 12 cycles. TCRdb reprocessed the 5' RACE reads with MiXCR, giving one entry per CDR3 protein. This table has about 1.8 million distinct CDR3 sequences, 49% appearing once. The germline CDR1 and CDR2 sequences are MNHEY and SMNVEV (reference sequence). Trimming pared 5 bases from V and 1 base from J, leaving 12 bases between. This CDR3 has 14 residues. The chain couples TRBV27 to TRBJ2-7; D is ambiguous. The TCR comes from a woman aged 40 to 50 in good health. Source material: blood. The CDR3, as DNA: TGTGCCAGCAGTCCCAGACCCAATTCCTACGAGCAGTACTTC. Protein: CASSPRPNSYEQYF.